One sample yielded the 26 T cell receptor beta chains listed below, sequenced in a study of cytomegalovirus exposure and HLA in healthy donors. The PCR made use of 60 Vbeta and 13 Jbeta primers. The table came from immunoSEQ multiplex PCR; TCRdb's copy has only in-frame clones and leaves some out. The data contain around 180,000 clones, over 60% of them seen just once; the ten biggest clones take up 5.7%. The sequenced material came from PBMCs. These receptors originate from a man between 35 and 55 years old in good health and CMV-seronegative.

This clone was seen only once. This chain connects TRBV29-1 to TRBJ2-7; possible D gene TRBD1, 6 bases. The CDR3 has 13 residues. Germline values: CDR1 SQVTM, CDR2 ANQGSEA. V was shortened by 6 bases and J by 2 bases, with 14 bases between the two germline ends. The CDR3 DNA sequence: TGCAGCGTGATCTCGGACAGAGCCTACGAGCAGTACTTC. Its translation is CSVISDRAYEQYF.

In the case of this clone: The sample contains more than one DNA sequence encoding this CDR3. This chain's CDR3 is CASSYSRTGGTEAFF. The CDR3 coding sequence is TGTGCCAGCAGTTACTCTAGGACAGGGGGGACTGAAGCTTTCTTT. The chain recombines TRBV6-5 with TRBJ1-1, with TRBD1 matching over 10 bases. CDR1 and CDR2 from the germline V gene are MNHEY and SVGAGI. The CDR3 runs to 15 residues. V was clipped by 0 bases and J by 5 bases; unmatched bases: 3.

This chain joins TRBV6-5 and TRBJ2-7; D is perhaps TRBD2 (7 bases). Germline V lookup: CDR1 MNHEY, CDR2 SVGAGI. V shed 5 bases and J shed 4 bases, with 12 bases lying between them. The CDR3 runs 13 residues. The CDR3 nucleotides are TGTGCCAGCAGTCGAGGGAGGGGGTACGAGCAGTACTTC. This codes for CASSRGRGYEQYF.

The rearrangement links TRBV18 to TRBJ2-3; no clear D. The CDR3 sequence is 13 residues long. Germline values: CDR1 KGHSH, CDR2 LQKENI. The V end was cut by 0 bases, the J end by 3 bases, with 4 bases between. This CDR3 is CASSPPITDTQYF. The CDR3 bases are TGTGCCAGCTCACCACCTATTACAGATACGCAGTATTTT.

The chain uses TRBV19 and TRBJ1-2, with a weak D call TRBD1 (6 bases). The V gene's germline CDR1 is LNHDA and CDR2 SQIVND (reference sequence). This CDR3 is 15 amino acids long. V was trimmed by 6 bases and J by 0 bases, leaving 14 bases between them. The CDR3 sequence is CASREDRITNYGYTF. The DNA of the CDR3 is TGTGCCAGTAGGGAAGACAGGATTACTAACTATGGCTACACCTTC.

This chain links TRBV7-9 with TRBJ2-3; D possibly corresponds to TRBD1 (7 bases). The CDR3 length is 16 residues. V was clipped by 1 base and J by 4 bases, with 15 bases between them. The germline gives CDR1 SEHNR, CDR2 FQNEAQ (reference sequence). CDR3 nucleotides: TGTGCCAGCAGCTTAGAGCAGGGGGGCCACCCAGATACGCAGTATTTT. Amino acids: CASSLEQGGHPDTQYF. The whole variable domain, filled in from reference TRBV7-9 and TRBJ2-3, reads DTGVSQNPRHKITKRGQNVTFRCDPISEHNRLYWYRQTLGQGPEFLTYFQNEAQLEKSRLLSDRFSAERPKGSFSTLEIQRTEQGDSAMYLCASSLEQGGHPDTQYFGPGTRLTVL.

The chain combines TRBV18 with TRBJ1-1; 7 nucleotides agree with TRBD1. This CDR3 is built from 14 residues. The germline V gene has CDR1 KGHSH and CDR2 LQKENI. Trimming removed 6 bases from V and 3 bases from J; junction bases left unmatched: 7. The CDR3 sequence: CASSENRGDTEAFF. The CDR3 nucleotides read TGTGCCAGCTCGGAAAACAGGGGCGACACTGAAGCTTTCTTT.

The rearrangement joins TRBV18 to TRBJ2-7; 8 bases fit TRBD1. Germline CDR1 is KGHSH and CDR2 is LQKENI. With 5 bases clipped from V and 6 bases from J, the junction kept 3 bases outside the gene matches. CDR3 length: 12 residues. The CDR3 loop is CASSGQGPEQYF. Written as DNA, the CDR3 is TGTGCCAGCTCAGGACAGGGTCCCGAGCAGTACTTC.

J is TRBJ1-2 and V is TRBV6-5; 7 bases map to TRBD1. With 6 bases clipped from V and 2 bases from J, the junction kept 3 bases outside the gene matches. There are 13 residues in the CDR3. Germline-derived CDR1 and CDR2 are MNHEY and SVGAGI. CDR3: CASRTGQNYGYTF. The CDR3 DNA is TGTGCCAGCAGGACGGGACAGAACTATGGCTACACCTTC.

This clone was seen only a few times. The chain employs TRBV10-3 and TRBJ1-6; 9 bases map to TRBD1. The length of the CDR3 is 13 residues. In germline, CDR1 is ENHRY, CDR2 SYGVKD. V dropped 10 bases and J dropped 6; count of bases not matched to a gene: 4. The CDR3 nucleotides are TGTGCCAACAGACAGGGGGTTAATTCACCCCTCCACTTT. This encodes CANRQGVNSPLHF.

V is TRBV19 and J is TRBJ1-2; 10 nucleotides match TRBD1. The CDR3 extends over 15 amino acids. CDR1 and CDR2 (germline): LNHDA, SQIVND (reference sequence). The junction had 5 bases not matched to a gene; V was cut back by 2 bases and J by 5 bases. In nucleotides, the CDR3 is TGTGCCAGTAGTATACTGAGGACAGGGGGTTATGGCTACACCTTC. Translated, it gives CASSILRTGGYGYTF.

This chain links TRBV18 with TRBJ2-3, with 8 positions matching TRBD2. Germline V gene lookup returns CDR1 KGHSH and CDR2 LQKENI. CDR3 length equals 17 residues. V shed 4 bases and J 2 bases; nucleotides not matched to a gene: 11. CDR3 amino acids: CASSRLTSGGYTDTQYF. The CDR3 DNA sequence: TGTGCCAGCTCACGCCTCACTAGCGGAGGTTACACAGATACGCAGTATTTT.

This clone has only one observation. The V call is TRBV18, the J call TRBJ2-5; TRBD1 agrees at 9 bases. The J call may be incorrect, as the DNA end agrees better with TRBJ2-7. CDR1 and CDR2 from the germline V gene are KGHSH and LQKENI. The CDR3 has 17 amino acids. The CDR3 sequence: CASSPPLGDRGDYEQYF. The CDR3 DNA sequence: TGTGCCAGCTCACCCCCCTTAGGAGACAGGGGGGACTACGAGCAGTACTTC.

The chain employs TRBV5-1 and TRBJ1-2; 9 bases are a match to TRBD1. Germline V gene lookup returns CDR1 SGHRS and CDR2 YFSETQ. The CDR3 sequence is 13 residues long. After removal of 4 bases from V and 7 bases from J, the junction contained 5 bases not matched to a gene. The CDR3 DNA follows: TGCGCCAGCAGCACCGGACAGGGGTTTGGCTACACCTTC. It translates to CASSTGQGFGYTF.

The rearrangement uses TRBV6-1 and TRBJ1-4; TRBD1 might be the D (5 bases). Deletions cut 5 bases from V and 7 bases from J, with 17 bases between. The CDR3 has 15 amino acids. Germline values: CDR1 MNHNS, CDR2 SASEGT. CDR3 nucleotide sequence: TGTGCCAGCAGTCCCCGGACTGGGGGAGGTGAAAAACTGTTTTTT. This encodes CASSPRTGGGEKLFF.

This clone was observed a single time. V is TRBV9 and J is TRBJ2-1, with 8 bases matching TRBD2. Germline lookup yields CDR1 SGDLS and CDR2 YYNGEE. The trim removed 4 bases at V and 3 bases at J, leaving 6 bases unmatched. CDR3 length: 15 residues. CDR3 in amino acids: CASSPSGRGYNEQFF. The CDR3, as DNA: TGTGCCAGCAGCCCCAGCGGGAGAGGCTACAATGAGCAGTTCTTC.

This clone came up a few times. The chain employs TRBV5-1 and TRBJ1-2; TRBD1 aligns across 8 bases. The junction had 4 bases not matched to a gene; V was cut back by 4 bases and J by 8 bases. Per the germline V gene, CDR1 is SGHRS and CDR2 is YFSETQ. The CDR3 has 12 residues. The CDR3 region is CASSDRGDGYTF. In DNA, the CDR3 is TGCGCCAGCAGCGACAGGGGCGACGGCTACACCTTC.

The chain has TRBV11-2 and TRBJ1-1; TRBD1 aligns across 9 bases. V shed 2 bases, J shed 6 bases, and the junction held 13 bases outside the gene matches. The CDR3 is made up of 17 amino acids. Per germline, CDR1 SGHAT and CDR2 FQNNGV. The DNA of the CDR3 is TGTGCCAGCAGCTTACCCTACCCCCGACAGGGGGAGGCTGAAGCTTTCTTT. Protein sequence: CASSLPYPRQGEAEAFF.

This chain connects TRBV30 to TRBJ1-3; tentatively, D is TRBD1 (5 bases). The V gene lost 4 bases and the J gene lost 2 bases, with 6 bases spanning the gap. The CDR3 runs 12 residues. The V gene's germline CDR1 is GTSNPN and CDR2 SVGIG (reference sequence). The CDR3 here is CAWTGAGNTIYF. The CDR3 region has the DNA TGTGCCTGGACGGGGGCTGGAAACACCATATATTTT.

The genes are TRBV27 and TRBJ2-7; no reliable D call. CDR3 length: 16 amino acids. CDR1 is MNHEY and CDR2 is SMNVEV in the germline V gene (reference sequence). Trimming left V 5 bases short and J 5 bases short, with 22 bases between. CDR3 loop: CASSPLAGSPSHEQYF. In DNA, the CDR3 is TGTGCCAGCAGTCCCCTCGCAGGCAGTCCTTCCCACGAGCAGTACTTC.

The DNA for the CDR3 is TGTGCCAGCAGCTCCCCCGCGGGGTGGATTCTCCCGAACACTGAAGCTTTCTTT. It translates to CASSSPAGWILPNTEAFF. This sequence joins TRBV13 and TRBJ1-1, with D unresolved. CDR3 size: 18 residues. CDR1 and CDR2 from the germline V gene are PRHDT and FYEKMQ (reference sequence). Between the trimmed V and J ends, which lost 4 bases and 1 base, there was a span of 22 bases.

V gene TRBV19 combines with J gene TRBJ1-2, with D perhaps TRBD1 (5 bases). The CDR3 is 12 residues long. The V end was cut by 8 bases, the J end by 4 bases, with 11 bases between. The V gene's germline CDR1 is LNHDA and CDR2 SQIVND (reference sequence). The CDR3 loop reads CASYTGVYGYTF. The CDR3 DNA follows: TGTGCCAGTTATACAGGAGTCTATGGCTACACCTTC. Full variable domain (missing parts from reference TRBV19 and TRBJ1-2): DGGITQSPKYLFRKEGQNVTLSCEQNLNHDAMYWYRQDPGQGLRLIYYSQIVNDFQKGDIAEGYSVSREKKESFPLTVTSAQKNPTAFYLCASYTGVYGYTFGSGTRLTVV.

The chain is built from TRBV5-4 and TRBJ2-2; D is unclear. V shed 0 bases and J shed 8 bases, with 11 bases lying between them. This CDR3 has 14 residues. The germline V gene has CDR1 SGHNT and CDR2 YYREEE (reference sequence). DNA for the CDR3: TGTGCCAGCAGCTTGGCCGCCCCAGATGGGGAGCTGTTTTTT. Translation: CASSLAAPDGELFF.

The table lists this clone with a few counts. CDR3 nucleotide sequence: TGTGCCAGCAGCTTAGCGCGACTAGGGACAGAAAGTTCCCAGCATTTT. Its translation: CASSLARLGTESSQHF. The chain has TRBV7-8 and TRBJ1-5; TRBD1 aligns across 7 bases. The CDR3 is 16 residues long. V was clipped by 0 bases and J by 11 bases; unmatched bases: 13. CDR1 is SGHVS and CDR2 is FQNEAQ in the germline V gene.

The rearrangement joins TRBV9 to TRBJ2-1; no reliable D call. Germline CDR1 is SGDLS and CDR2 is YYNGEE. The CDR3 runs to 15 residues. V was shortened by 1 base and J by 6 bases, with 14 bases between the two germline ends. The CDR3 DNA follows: TGTGCCAGCAGCGTAATCGACGTCGGGTTCAATGAGCAGTTCTTC. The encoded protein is CASSVIDVGFNEQFF. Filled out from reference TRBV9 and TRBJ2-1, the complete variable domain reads DSGVTQTPKHLITATGQRVTLRCSPRSGDLSVYWYQQSLDQGLQFLIQYYNGEERAKGNILERFSAQQFPDLHSELNLSSLELGDSALYFCASSVIDVGFNEQFFGPGTRLTVL.

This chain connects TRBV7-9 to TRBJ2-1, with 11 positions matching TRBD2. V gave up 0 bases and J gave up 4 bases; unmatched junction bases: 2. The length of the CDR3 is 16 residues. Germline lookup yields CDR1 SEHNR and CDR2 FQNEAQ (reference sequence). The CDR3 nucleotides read TGTGCCAGCAGCTTAGCGGGGACTAGCGGATACAATGAGCAGTTCTTC. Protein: CASSLAGTSGYNEQFF. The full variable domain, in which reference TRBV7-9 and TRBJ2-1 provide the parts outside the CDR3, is DTGVSQNPRHKITKRGQNVTFRCDPISEHNRLYWYRQTLGQGPEFLTYFQNEAQLEKSRLLSDRFSAERPKGSFSTLEIQRTEQGDSAMYLCASSLAGTSGYNEQFFGPGTRLTVL.